This record looks at one TCR beta chain sequence and its context. The antigen is unknown. These data are taken from a study of siplizumab effects on memory and regulatory T cells. General study results and limits: The diversity of naive T cells seemed greater than that of memory cells, and their alloresponse contribution seemed major.

Germline V gene sequence: CDR1 SGHDT, CDR2 YYEEEE. This CDR3 contains 14 residues. V lost 1 base and J 4 bases, leaving 9 bases between the germline ends. Here immunoSEQ multiplex PCR was the method, and the copy in TCRdb shows in-frame clones only, minus some. This table has some 100,000 clones, about 94% appearing once. J is TRBJ1-3 and V is TRBV5-6; D not certain. This sequence was found in a human donor in good health. Sequencing used non-Treg CD4+ T cells sorted from blood. Written as DNA, the CDR3 is TGTGCCAGCAGCTTGCCGAGAGCGGGAAACACCATATATTTT. The encoded protein is CASSLPRAGNTIYF.